Below, one TCR beta chain is given with its context. What it recognizes is unknown. This sample is drawn from a study of cytomegalovirus exposure and HLA in healthy donors. In the PCR, 60 Vbeta and 13 Jbeta primers were used. Profiling relied on immunoSEQ multiplex PCR, and the TCRdb table lists in-frame clones only, not all of them. The data show approximately 90,000 clones, approximately 71% seen once. Regarding the study as a whole: An apparent linkage of common viral pathogens to several of the most significant clusters emerged in a later analysis. Among the CMV-associated chains, a few were confirmed in vitro as specific for CMV antigens. By HLA locus, TCR association rates varied in a later analysis, with DRB1 showing the most and HLA-C the fewest. A later analysis reportedly found that, within productive TCRs, an Asian-associated ancestry cluster had fewer N-insertions than the mean observed across the approximately 700 donors.

The sequence was collected from a man younger than 40 in good health and CMV-seronegative. Sequenced input: PBMCs.

The CDR3 reads CASYGASSGKETQYF. The DNA for the CDR3 is TGTGCCAGCTACGGGGCCTCTAGCGGGAAAGAGACCCAGTACTTC. V is TRBV28 and J is TRBJ2-5; 9 nucleotides align to TRBD2. This CDR3 is built from 15 residues. Germline CDR1 and CDR2: MDHEN and SYDVKM. V lost 8 bases to trimming and J lost 3 bases; unmatched junction nucleotides: 10. Filled out from reference TRBV28 and TRBJ2-5, the complete variable domain reads DVKVTQSSRYLVKRTGEKVFLECVQDMDHENMFWYRQDPGLGLRLIYFSYDVKMKEKGDIPEGYSVSREKKERFSLILESASTNQTSMYLCASYGASSGKETQYFGPGTRLLVL.